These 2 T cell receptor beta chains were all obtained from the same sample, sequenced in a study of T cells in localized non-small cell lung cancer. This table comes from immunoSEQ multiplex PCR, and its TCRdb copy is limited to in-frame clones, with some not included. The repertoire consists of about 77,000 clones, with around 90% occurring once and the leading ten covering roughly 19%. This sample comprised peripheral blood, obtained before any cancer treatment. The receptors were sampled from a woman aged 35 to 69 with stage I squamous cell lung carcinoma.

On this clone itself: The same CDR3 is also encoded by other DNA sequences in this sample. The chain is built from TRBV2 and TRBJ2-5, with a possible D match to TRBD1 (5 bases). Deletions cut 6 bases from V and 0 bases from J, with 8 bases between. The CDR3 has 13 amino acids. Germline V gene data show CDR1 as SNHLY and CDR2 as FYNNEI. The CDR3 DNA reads TGTGCCAGCAGACGACAGTACCAAGAGACCCAGTACTTC. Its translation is CASRRQYQETQYF.

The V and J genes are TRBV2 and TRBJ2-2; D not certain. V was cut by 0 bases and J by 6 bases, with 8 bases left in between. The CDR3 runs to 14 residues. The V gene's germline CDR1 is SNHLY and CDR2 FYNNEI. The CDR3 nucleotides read TGTGCCAGCAGTGAAGCGGAGATTGCCGGGGAGCTGTTTTTT. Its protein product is CASSEAEIAGELFF.